What follows is one TCR beta chain and its context. This entry is derived from a study of blood T cell repertoires in COVID-19. Turning to the study itself: The samples span acute and convalescent COVID-19 from the United States, Italy and Spain. From T cells, B-cell-depleted T cells, or PBMCs came the material, which was cDNA or gDNA.

Enrolled during active infection, Seattle patients were then followed longitudinally. Per the original data handling: Scientists estimated how many nucleated cells there were by amplifying reference gene primers. Sequencing used immunoSEQ multiplex PCR; TCRdb keeps in-frame clones, though not all of them. The V and J calls and clone size are taken from that table; D and trimming were inferred from the DNA. The sample includes some 290,000 clones, roughly nine tenths of them seen just once. This CDR3 region has 15 residues. J lost 3 bases, V lost 3 bases, and 9 bases had no gene match. Germline assignment: CDR1 SGHRS and CDR2 YFSETQ.

The gene calls are TRBV5-1 and TRBJ2-7; 7 bases match TRBD2. This TCR was recovered from a woman in her twenties or thirties with COVID-19, enrolled during active disease. Sequenced material: peripheral blood. The CDR3 sequence is CASSWGGSPNYEQYF. CDR3 nucleotide sequence: TGCGCCAGCAGCTGGGGGGGTTCCCCCAACTACGAGCAGTACTTC. The whole variable domain, remainder taken from reference TRBV5-1 and TRBJ2-7, is KAGVTQTPRYLIKTRGQQVTLSCSPISGHRSVSWYQQTPGQGLQFLFEYFSETQRNKGNFPGRFSGRQFSNSRSEMNVSTLELGDSALYLCASSWGGSPNYEQYFGPGTRLTVT.